This T cell receptor (beta chain) was captured in a study of human T cells and chemical hapten exposure. Across the study: The study lasted roughly 22 weeks, and patients were dosed weekly with diphenylcyclopropenone on the scalp throughout. Broader study findings: The presence of alopecia in the donors means their immune response may differ from healthy people's.

TCRdb recomputed calls from the RACE reads with MiXCR, one row per CDR3 protein. This sample has 35,000 to 50,000 distinct CDR3 sequences; 8% to 11% occur once, and the top ten carry less than 6.5%. In its sample, this clonotype was seen many times. What it recognizes is unknown. Time point here: pre-sensitization, week 0. Treatment given: therapeutic diphenylcyclopropenone sensitization with weekly scalp DPC. Between the trimmed V and J ends, which lost 1 base and 1 base, there was a span of 7 bases. CDR1 and CDR2 from the germline V gene are DFQATT and SNEGSKA (reference sequence). This CDR3 has 13 amino acids.

The source was whole blood, collected in connection with sensitization to the hapten diphenylcyclopropenone (DPC). The rearrangement uses TRBV20-1 and TRBJ2-5; D gene unclear. The TCR was taken from a man in his thirties or forties with alopecia areata. Some clones in this sample may be carry-over from other donors' samples. The CDR3 loop is CSARVSLQETQYF. CDR3 nucleotide sequence: TGCAGTGCTAGAGTATCGCTCCAAGAGACCCAGTACTTC.